The next 14 T cell receptor beta chains were all read from a single sample in a study of blood T cell repertoires in COVID-19. The table came from immunoSEQ multiplex PCR; TCRdb's copy has only in-frame clones and leaves some out. The sample has 310,000 or so clones; around 90% are singletons. Sequencing was done on a sample of PBMCs or T cells enriched from blood (not recorded which). The receptors here all came from a young woman with acute COVID-19.

The V call is TRBV12-3 or TRBV12-4, the J call TRBJ1-1; 8 bases line up with TRBD1. This CDR3 spans 12 amino acids. The trim removed 5 bases at V and 8 bases at J, leaving 4 bases unmatched. CDR3 region: CASSARQGEAFF. As DNA, the CDR3 is TGTGCCAGCAGTGCCAGACAGGGGGAAGCTTTCTTT.

The chain uses TRBV19 and TRBJ2-7; 9 bases are shared with TRBD1. V lost 5 bases, J lost 3 bases, and 8 bases stayed unmatched. The V gene's germline CDR1 is LNHDA and CDR2 SQIVND (reference sequence). This CDR3 has 15 amino acids. CDR3 DNA: TGTGCCAGTAGTCCAAGGGACAGGGAGGACTACGAGCAGTACTTC. The encoded protein is CASSPRDREDYEQYF.

This chain connects TRBV7-2 to TRBJ1-5; D not resolved. The V end lost 5 bases, the J end lost 1 base, and 15 bases lay between the germline ends. This CDR3 region has 16 residues. CDR1 SGHTA and CDR2 FQGNSA come from the germline V gene. The CDR3 protein is CASSLAAGYSNQPQHF. CDR3 sequence (DNA): TGTGCCAGCAGCCTCGCAGCGGGCTACAGCAATCAGCCCCAGCATTTT.

A remark on this clone: Other DNA variants within this sample encode the same CDR3. The chain employs TRBV4-1 and TRBJ1-2; 8 nucleotides match TRBD1. The germline V gene has CDR1 MGHRA and CDR2 YSYEKL. The CDR3 runs 15 residues. The V gene end was trimmed by 4 bases and the J gene end by 0 bases; junction bases not matched to a gene: 4. CDR3 bases: TGCGCCAGCAGCCGCACACAGGGGGCTAACTATGGCTACACCTTC. Translating gives CASSRTQGANYGYTF.

This rearrangement joins TRBV27 to TRBJ2-7; weak D call: TRBD1 (7 bases). The germline gives CDR1 MNHEY, CDR2 SMNVEV (reference sequence). With 2 bases removed from V and 2 bases from J, the gap between germline ends came to 13 bases. The CDR3 extends over 15 amino acids. CDR3 bases: TGTGCCAGCAGTTTAAGAGGGGGCGGGACCTACGAGCAGTACTTC. Translation: CASSLRGGGTYEQYF.

The CDR3 DNA reads as TGCAGCGTTGAAGAGGGACAGGGGGCAAATGGCTACACCTTC. Its protein product is CSVEEGQGANGYTF. The rearrangement joins TRBV29-1 to TRBJ1-2; 12 bases are shared with TRBD1. Germline CDR1 and CDR2: SQVTM and ANQGSEA. This CDR3 region has 14 residues. V gave up 0 bases and J gave up 6 bases; unmatched junction bases: 2.

The chain employs TRBV7-8 and TRBJ1-2; no clear D. The ends were cut back, 1 base at V and 4 bases at J, with 10 bases in the middle. Germline-derived CDR1 and CDR2 are SGHVS and FQNEAQ. The CDR3 is 14 residues long. CDR3 nucleotide sequence: TGTGCCAGCAGCTTAGACGGGAAACCCTATGGCTACACCTTC. Protein sequence: CASSLDGKPYGYTF.

The rearrangement joins TRBV4-1 to TRBJ2-1, with D uncertain. This CDR3 has 13 amino acids. Trimming removed 4 bases from V and 9 bases from J, with 13 bases in between. Germline V gene sequence: CDR1 MGHRA, CDR2 YSYEKL. The CDR3 here is CASSPWIPGEQFF. The CDR3 coding sequence is TGCGCCAGCAGCCCTTGGATACCGGGTGAGCAGTTCTTC.

V and J are TRBV6-1 and TRBJ1-6; no firm D call. Germline V gene lookup returns CDR1 MNHNS and CDR2 SASEGT. With 2 bases removed from V and 7 bases from J, the gap between germline ends came to 12 bases. CDR3 length equals 15 residues. In nucleotides, the CDR3 is TGTGCCAGCAGTGAAAGCGAGGGTGGGAATTCACCCCTCCACTTT. This sequence encodes CASSESEGGNSPLHF.

The chain carries TRBV18 and TRBJ1-5; tentatively, D is TRBD1 (6 bases). In germline, CDR1 is KGHSH, CDR2 LQKENI. V was clipped by 3 bases and J by 5 bases, with 11 bases between them. The CDR3 is made up of 14 amino acids. The CDR3 DNA sequence: TGTGCCAGCTCACCGGCAGGGGTGGATCAGCCCCAGCATTTT. This encodes CASSPAGVDQPQHF.

This chain joins TRBV3-1 (or the pseudogene TRBV3-2) and TRBJ1-1; TRBD1 matches at 10 bases. V was clipped by 6 bases and J by 5 bases; unmatched bases: 3. The germline V gene encodes CDR1 LGHDT and CDR2 YNNKEL (reference sequence). The CDR3 runs 13 residues. The DNA of the CDR3 is TGTGCCAGCAGACGGACAGGGGGAACTGAAGCTTTCTTT. Its translation: CASRRTGGTEAFF.

The rearrangement joins TRBV30 to TRBJ1-2; 8 nucleotides line up with TRBD1. Germline CDR1 reads GTSNPN; CDR2 reads SVGIG (reference sequence). J was trimmed by 4 bases and V by 2 bases; bases with no gene match: 6. CDR3 length: 14 residues. Written as DNA, the CDR3 is TGTGCCTGGAGTTGGCAGGGGGCAGGCTATGGCTACACCTTC. This encodes CAWSWQGAGYGYTF.

The chain combines TRBV18 with TRBJ1-1, with D tentatively TRBD1 (6 bases). V lost 2 bases and J lost 4, with 11 bases in between. The CDR3 loop spans 14 amino acids. Germline lookup yields CDR1 KGHSH and CDR2 LQKENI. The CDR3 DNA reads TGTGCCAGCTCACCAGGGACATCCGCCACTGAAGCTTTCTTT. Its translation is CASSPGTSATEAFF. The complete variable domain, with remaining parts taken from reference TRBV18 and TRBJ1-1, reads NAGVMQNPRHLVRRRGQEARLRCSPMKGHSHVYWYRQLPEEGLKFMVYLQKENIIDESGMPKERFSAEFPKEGPSILRIQQVVRGDSAAYFCASSPGTSATEAFFGQGTRLTVV.

V usage is TRBV28 and J usage is TRBJ1-2; weak D call: TRBD1 (5 bases). Deletions cut 6 bases from V and 4 bases from J, with 15 bases between. The CDR3 contains 14 residues. Germline CDR1 is MDHEN and CDR2 is SYDVKM. CDR3 sequence: CASSRGEGFYGYTF. The DNA for the CDR3 is TGTGCCAGCAGCCGCGGGGAGGGGTTCTATGGCTACACCTTC.